This T cell receptor beta chain was recorded in a study of sequential checkpoint blockade in melanoma. Study background: DNA from 70 to 95 pretreatment tumor samples underwent TCRβ immunosequencing. Matched biopsies came pretreatment and at week 13 for about 24 patients.

Generated by immunoSEQ multiplex PCR, the TCRdb table keeps only in-frame clones and is missing some. Counted here are some 7,200 clones, roughly 20% occurring once; the ten biggest clones make up around 10%. Sample treatment: randomized to nivolumab then ipilimumab (arm A) or the reverse (arm B). This TCR came from a human donor with melanoma. The specimen comprised tumor tissue (inferred from file names), sampled from a patient given nivolumab and ipilimumab in sequence.

CDR3 bases: TGTGCCAGCAGCTTAGAGGTAGGCTCCTACAATGAGCAGTTCTTC. It translates to CASSLEVGSYNEQFF. The chain joins TRBV7-6 to TRBJ2-1; D ambiguous. This CDR3 spans 15 amino acids. Germline V gene sequence: CDR1 SGHVS, CDR2 FNYEAQ. V was trimmed by 1 base and J by 0 bases, leaving 7 bases between them. Combining the CDR3 with reference TRBV7-6 and TRBJ2-1 gives the whole variable domain GAGVSQSPRYKVTKRGQDVALRCDPISGHVSLYWYRQALGQGPEFLTYFNYEAQQDKSGLPNDRFSAERPEGSISTLTIQRTEQRDSAMYRCASSLEVGSYNEQFFGPGTRLTVL.